A selection of T cell receptor beta chains follows, all from one sample in a study of blood T cell repertoires in COVID-19. TCRdb keeps only in-frame clones here, not all; method: immunoSEQ multiplex PCR. The profile shows some 370,000 clones, 83% of them singletons. Sequencing was performed on PBMCs or T cells enriched from blood (not recorded which). These receptors were obtained from a woman between 45 and 60 years old who had recovered from COVID-19. Both conserved end residues are part of each CDR3. The D gene is left open where the match is weak.

d_call: TRBD1; j_call: TRBJ1-2; cdr3_length: 16; v_call: TRBV19; cdr3_aa: CASHRDSPAANYGYTF
d_call: -; j_call: TRBJ1-1; cdr3_length: 13; v_call: TRBV6-4; cdr3_aa: CASARGLGTEAFF
d_call: -; j_call: TRBJ2-2; cdr3_length: 14; v_call: TRBV19; cdr3_aa: CASSMGLNTGELFF
d_call: TRBD2; j_call: TRBJ2-7; cdr3_length: 13; v_call: TRBV5-1; cdr3_aa: CASSLELAGPAYF
d_call: -; j_call: TRBJ2-3; cdr3_length: 14; v_call: TRBV21-1; cdr3_aa: CASSNPGRTDTQYF
d_call: TRBD2; j_call: TRBJ2-1; cdr3_length: 16; v_call: TRBV7-3; cdr3_aa: CASSLRGRGLYNEQFF
d_call: -; j_call: TRBJ1-2; cdr3_length: 16; v_call: TRBV19; cdr3_aa: CASTSRGADENYGYTF
d_call: -; j_call: TRBJ2-6; cdr3_length: 15; v_call: TRBV11-3; cdr3_aa: CASTISSTGANVLTF
d_call: -; j_call: TRBJ1-2; cdr3_length: 13; v_call: TRBV3-1/TRBV3-2; cdr3_aa: CASSAYYSDGYTF
d_call: -; j_call: TRBJ2-3; cdr3_length: 11; v_call: TRBV20-1; cdr3_aa: CSAKRGNTQYF
d_call: -; j_call: TRBJ2-3; cdr3_length: 14; v_call: TRBV2; cdr3_aa: CASSAQGMGDTQYF
d_call: -; j_call: TRBJ1-1; cdr3_length: 15; v_call: TRBV5-1; cdr3_aa: CASSFTTNMDTEAFF
d_call: TRBD1; j_call: TRBJ2-2; cdr3_length: 15; v_call: TRBV2; cdr3_aa: CASERDRAGTGELFF
d_call: TRBD1; j_call: TRBJ2-7; cdr3_length: 14; v_call: TRBV2; cdr3_aa: CASSEPGQSYEQYF
d_call: -; j_call: TRBJ1-3; cdr3_length: 15; v_call: TRBV5-1; cdr3_aa: CASSLKQGSGNTIYF
d_call: TRBD2; j_call: TRBJ2-1; cdr3_length: 14; v_call: TRBV5-1; cdr3_aa: CASSLSGRGNEQFF
d_call: -; j_call: TRBJ2-1; cdr3_length: 14; v_call: TRBV29-1; cdr3_aa: CSGAQGSSYNEQFF
d_call: -; j_call: TRBJ2-2; cdr3_length: 15; v_call: TRBV11-3; cdr3_aa: CASSLRTANTGELFF
d_call: -; j_call: TRBJ1-4; cdr3_length: 14; v_call: TRBV7-9; cdr3_aa: CASSLWQSNEKLFF
d_call: -; j_call: TRBJ2-1; cdr3_length: 15; v_call: TRBV4-2; cdr3_aa: CASSRNWGEYNEQFF
d_call: -; j_call: TRBJ2-7; cdr3_length: 15; v_call: TRBV5-1; cdr3_aa: CASSLSSQGFYEQYF
d_call: -; j_call: TRBJ1-1; cdr3_length: 14; v_call: TRBV10-2; cdr3_aa: CASSEGPGGTEAFF
d_call: TRBD1; j_call: TRBJ1-2; cdr3_length: 15; v_call: TRBV3-1/TRBV3-2; cdr3_aa: CASSRGQGAGNGYTF
d_call: -; j_call: TRBJ2-1; cdr3_length: 18; v_call: TRBV4-2; cdr3_aa: CASSHASPLNWAGNEQFF
d_call: -; j_call: TRBJ1-1; cdr3_length: 14; v_call: TRBV9; cdr3_aa: CASSAQGLGTEAFF
d_call: TRBD1; j_call: TRBJ1-4; cdr3_length: 15; v_call: TRBV4-1; cdr3_aa: CASSQEDRGNEKLFF
d_call: -; j_call: TRBJ2-1; cdr3_length: 13; v_call: TRBV7-6; cdr3_aa: CASSLVSPSEQFF
d_call: TRBD2; j_call: TRBJ2-2; cdr3_length: 17; v_call: TRBV7-9; cdr3_aa: CASSLDGLALNTGELFF
d_call: TRBD2; j_call: TRBJ2-2; cdr3_length: 19; v_call: TRBV5-1; cdr3_aa: CASSKTSGGAAFDTGELFF
d_call: -; j_call: TRBJ1-1; cdr3_length: 15; v_call: TRBV5-1; cdr3_aa: CASTPVVQGNTEAFF
d_call: TRBD1; j_call: TRBJ2-6; cdr3_length: 17; v_call: TRBV5-4; cdr3_aa: CASTPTGLGSGANVLTF
d_call: -; j_call: TRBJ1-1; cdr3_length: 14; v_call: TRBV15; cdr3_aa: CATSRGGMNTEAFF
d_call: TRBD1; j_call: TRBJ1-1; cdr3_length: 17; v_call: TRBV9; cdr3_aa: CASSVDPPGQLNTEAFF
d_call: -; j_call: TRBJ2-7; cdr3_length: 16; v_call: TRBV25-1; cdr3_aa: CASSEWGGRGGNEQYF